The 15 T cell receptor beta chains in this list originate from one sample, sequenced in a study of blood T cell repertoires in COVID-19. Repertoires were generated with immunoSEQ multiplex PCR, while TCRdb's copy carries only in-frame clones and drops some. This sample has some 300,000 clones, with around 90% found just once. The sequenced sample consisted of PBMCs or T cells enriched from blood (not recorded which). These receptors were taken from a woman aged 30 to 39 who had recovered from COVID-19.

This chain joins TRBV28 and TRBJ1-5; D is undetermined. CDR3 length equals 13 residues. Trimming removed 3 bases at V and 6 bases at J, with 9 bases between. In germline, CDR1 is MDHEN, CDR2 SYDVKM. The CDR3 region has the DNA TGTGCCAGCAGTTTCCTCAGAAGTCAGCCCCAGCATTTT. It translates to CASSFLRSQPQHF. The full variable domain, in which reference TRBV28 and TRBJ1-5 provide the parts outside the CDR3, is DVKVTQSSRYLVKRTGEKVFLECVQDMDHENMFWYRQDPGLGLRLIYFSYDVKMKEKGDIPEGYSVSREKKERFSLILESASTNQTSMYLCASSFLRSQPQHFGDGTRLSIL.

This chain uses TRBV21-1 with TRBJ1-2; TRBD1 is taken as the D call from the table, unchecked against the DNA. TRBV21-1 is a recognized pseudogene. This CDR3 contains 19 residues. In DNA, the CDR3 is TGTGCCAGCAGCCCCCTGCACAGGGGTTGGACCCTGCCTGACTATGGCTACACCTTC. Its translation is CASSPLHRGWTLPDYGYTF.

The chain recombines TRBV29-1 with TRBJ2-7; 9 positions agree with TRBD2. The CDR3 length is 14 residues. Germline V lookup: CDR1 SQVTM, CDR2 ANQGSEA. Unmatched junction bases numbered 7, after V lost 4 bases and J lost 3 bases. The CDR3 bases are TGCAGCGTTGCATCTCTAGCGGGAAGCTACGAGCAGTACTTC. This gives the protein CSVASLAGSYEQYF.

V and J are TRBV6-4 and TRBJ1-1, with D maybe TRBD1 (5 bases). V lost 0 bases to trimming and J lost 4 bases, with 9 bases between them. The CDR3 spans 14 residues. Germline lookup yields CDR1 MRHNA and CDR2 SNTAGT. CDR3 in DNA: TGTGCCAGCAGTGACTCTCCGGGGGGCACTGAAGCTTTCTTT. Its translation is CASSDSPGGTEAFF.

The rearrangement links TRBV19 to TRBJ1-6; 7 nucleotides agree with TRBD1. The CDR3 runs 18 residues. The germline V gene has CDR1 LNHDA and CDR2 SQIVND (reference sequence). The V gene end was trimmed by 3 bases and the J gene end by 14 bases; junction bases not matched to a gene: 22. The CDR3 sequence is CASSIPRQGEISTHALHF. In DNA, the CDR3 is TGTGCCAGTAGTATTCCCCGACAGGGAGAGATCTCGACCCATGCCCTCCACTTT.

J is TRBJ2-7 and V is TRBV27, with 8 positions matching TRBD2. The CDR3 runs to 16 residues. V was clipped by 2 bases and J by 2 bases; unmatched bases: 8. Germline-derived CDR1 and CDR2 are MNHEY and SMNVEV (reference sequence). CDR3 sequence: CASSLAASGRAYEQYF. Here the CDR3 DNA reads TGTGCCAGCAGTTTAGCGGCTAGCGGGCGCGCCTACGAGCAGTACTTC.

The chain couples TRBV30 to TRBJ1-2, with TRBD1 as a possible D gene (6 bases). Trimming took off 5 bases at V and 6 bases at J, with 16 bases between the two ends. Germline values: CDR1 GTSNPN, CDR2 SVGIG (reference sequence). CDR3 length: 13 residues. The CDR3 protein is CAWVLTGFNGYTF. The CDR3 DNA reads TGTGCCTGGGTTTTAACAGGGTTTAATGGCTACACCTTC.

The rearrangement joins TRBV4-1 to TRBJ2-7; D is ambiguous. CDR3 length equals 11 residues. V was cut by 4 bases and J by 7 bases, with 8 bases left in between. CDR1 is MGHRA, CDR2 YSYEKL, per germline. The CDR3 protein is CASSLRGEQYF. CDR3 bases: TGCGCCAGCAGCCTTCGCGGAGAGCAGTACTTC.

The V and J genes are TRBV7-2 and TRBJ1-2; no firm D call. V lost 5 bases and J 8 bases, leaving 15 bases between the germline ends. This CDR3 spans 13 amino acids. Per germline, CDR1 SGHTA and CDR2 FQGNSA. The CDR3 sequence is CASSTDGMEGYTF. The CDR3 DNA reads TGTGCCAGCAGCACAGACGGGATGGAGGGCTACACCTTC. The entire variable domain, with the rest obtained from reference TRBV7-2 and TRBJ1-2, is as follows: GAGVSQSPSNKVTEKGKDVELRCDPISGHTALYWYRQSLGQGLEFLIYFQGNSAPDKSGLPSDRFSAERTGGSVSTLTIQRTQQEDSAVYLCASSTDGMEGYTFGSGTRLTVV.

This sequence joins TRBV19 and TRBJ1-1; D is ambiguous. The V and J ends lost 3 bases and 0 bases respectively, with 8 bases between them. This CDR3 is 14 amino acids long. Germline values: CDR1 LNHDA, CDR2 SQIVND (reference sequence). CDR3: CASSILGLNTEAFF. The CDR3 DNA reads TGTGCCAGTAGTATCTTGGGCCTGAACACTGAAGCTTTCTTT.

This chain links TRBV4-2 with TRBJ2-4, with 9 bases aligning to TRBD2. Per germline, CDR1 LGHNA and CDR2 YNFKEQ. V gave up 0 bases and J gave up 0 bases; unmatched junction bases: 9. The CDR3 has 19 amino acids. CDR3 DNA sequence: TGTGCCAGCAGCCAAGACTTGACTAGCGGTCTACTAGCCAAAAACATTCAGTACTTC. It yields the protein CASSQDLTSGLLAKNIQYF.

The J gene is TRBJ2-1, the V gene TRBV5-1, with 7 bases matching TRBD1. Unmatched junction bases numbered 6, after V lost 3 bases and J lost 6 bases. Per germline, CDR1 SGHRS and CDR2 YFSETQ. This CDR3 region has 14 residues. The CDR3 loop reads CASSSVRTGNEQFF. The CDR3 bases are TGCGCCAGCAGCTCCGTGCGGACAGGCAATGAGCAGTTCTTC.

The rearrangement uses TRBV28 and TRBJ1-3; maybe TRBD1 (5 bases). Trimming cost V 4 bases and J 4 bases, with 11 bases left between them. Germline lookup yields CDR1 MDHEN and CDR2 SYDVKM. The CDR3 length is 14 residues. Here the CDR3 reads CASSYQGTGNTIYF. The CDR3 nucleotides are TGTGCCAGCAGTTATCAGGGCACGGGAAACACCATATATTTT. Using reference TRBV28 and TRBJ1-3 for the parts outside the CDR3, the full variable domain is DVKVTQSSRYLVKRTGEKVFLECVQDMDHENMFWYRQDPGLGLRLIYFSYDVKMKEKGDIPEGYSVSREKKERFSLILESASTNQTSMYLCASSYQGTGNTIYFGEGSWLTVV.

The chain has TRBV24-1 and TRBJ1-5; 9 nucleotides align to TRBD1. The V and J ends lost 4 bases and 0 bases, in that order; junction bases with no gene match: 3. CDR1 and CDR2 from the germline V gene are KGHDR and SFDVKD. The CDR3 loop spans 16 amino acids. CDR3 DNA sequence: TGTGCCACCAGTGACGGGGACAGGGTTAGCAATCAGCCCCAGCATTTT. It yields the protein CATSDGDRVSNQPQHF.

The chain has TRBV7-6 and TRBJ1-2; 9 nucleotides agree with TRBD1. From germline, CDR1 is SGHVS and CDR2 FNYEAQ. Trimming at V came to 4 bases and at J to 2 bases, leaving 8 bases not matched to a gene. The CDR3 has 16 residues. The CDR3 protein is CASSSGQGLWNYGYTF. CDR3 coding DNA: TGTGCCAGCAGCTCCGGACAGGGGTTGTGGAACTATGGCTACACCTTC.